This TCR beta chain was observed in a study of early T cells in non-severe SARS-CoV-2 infection. Points from the study as a whole: Matching with VDJdb favored anti-spike CD8 responses (missing private and CD4 specificities).

A note on this clonotype: Its antigen is still unknown.

Unique molecular identifiers (one per individual cDNA molecule) were attached. A single record per CDR3 protein comes from TCRdb applying MiXCR to the 5' RACE reads. The sample records 97,000 or so distinct CDR3 sequences, around 13% being singletons. V gave up 0 bases and J gave up 7 bases, with 11 bases separating them. Germline V gives CDR1 SGHRS, CDR2 YFSETQ. CDR3 size: 14 residues. The material sequenced was whole blood. The TCR sequence derives from an adult who was a healthcare worker with PCR-confirmed SARS-CoV-2 infection or an uninfected control (not recorded which). The chain recombines TRBV5-1 with TRBJ2-1; D is uncertain. CDR3 sequence (DNA): TGCGCCAGCAGCTTGGCCAGCAGAGTGAATGAGCAGTTCTTC. This encodes CASSLASRVNEQFF. The full variable domain, with the rest looked up from reference TRBV5-1 and TRBJ2-1, is KAGVTQTPRYLIKTRGQQVTLSCSPISGHRSVSWYQQTPGQGLQFLFEYFSETQRNKGNFPGRFSGRQFSNSRSEMNVSTLELGDSALYLCASSLASRVNEQFFGPGTRLTVL.